This T cell receptor beta chain was sequenced during a study of blood T cell repertoires in COVID-19. Background on the study: T cells, B-cell-depleted T cells, or PBMCs supplied cDNA or gDNA.

Data came from immunoSEQ multiplex PCR; TCRdb stores just in-frame clones and leaves some out. The table lists approximately 180,000 clones, 80% to 90% of them singletons, with 1.6% in the top ten. This receptor was taken from a woman aged 45 to 65 with acute or convalescent COVID-19. The sample comprised peripheral blood.

CDR3 sequence reads: CASSRQGAENSPLHF. The CDR3 region has the DNA TGCGCCAGCAGCCGACAGGGTGCCGAGAATTCACCCCTCCACTTT. The chain carries TRBV10-2 and TRBJ1-6, with 7 bases lining up with TRBD1. Germline V gene sequence: CDR1 WSHSY, CDR2 SAAADI. The J segment lost 7 bases and the V segment lost 6 bases, leaving 9 bases of the junction unmatched. CDR3 length: 15 residues.